A single sample gave rise to the 25 T cell receptor beta chains below, sequenced in a study of blood T cell repertoires in COVID-19. Assay: immunoSEQ multiplex PCR; the TCRdb copy retains only in-frame clones and omits some. This table holds around 200,000 clones, about four fifths found once. The sequencing input was peripheral blood. These receptors came from a man aged 50 or older with active or convalescent COVID-19.

This sequence joins TRBV19 and TRBJ2-2, with D possibly TRBD2 on 6 matching bases. Germline-derived CDR1 and CDR2 are LNHDA and SQIVND (reference sequence). The CDR3 contains 15 residues. V lost 5 bases and J 5 bases, leaving 15 bases between the germline ends. This CDR3 reads CASSVASAGTGELFF. The DNA of the CDR3 is TGTGCCAGTAGTGTCGCCTCTGCGGGGACCGGGGAGCTGTTTTTT.

The chain combines TRBV2 with TRBJ1-4; a weak D match, TRBD1 (5 bases). In germline, CDR1 is SNHLY, CDR2 FYNNEI. Trimming stripped 6 bases from V and 0 bases from J, with 8 bases between. The CDR3 has 14 amino acids. The CDR3 DNA reads TGTGCCAGCAGCCTGACAGCAACTAATGAAAAACTGTTTTTT. Protein: CASSLTATNEKLFF.

This clone was detected a few times. This chain uses TRBV7-6 with TRBJ2-1; possibly TRBD2 for D (6 bases). CDR3 length equals 17 residues. Germline CDR1 and CDR2: SGHVS and FNYEAQ. With 1 base removed from V and 3 bases from J, the gap between germline ends came to 16 bases. The CDR3 spells CASSLVGPGTYYNEQFF. For the CDR3, the DNA is TGTGCCAGCAGCTTAGTCGGGCCCGGGACTTACTACAATGAGCAGTTCTTC.

The CDR3 DNA sequence: TGTGCCAGCAGTTTATCCGTTGTTACGCAGTATTTT. Translation gives CASSLSVVTQYF. The chain employs TRBV12-3 or TRBV12-4 and TRBJ2-3; no definite D call. The CDR3 loop spans 12 amino acids. Between the trimmed V and J ends, which lost 2 bases and 8 bases, there was a span of 8 bases.

J is TRBJ2-3 and V is TRBV4-3; 7 nucleotides match TRBD1. Germline V gives CDR1 LGHNA, CDR2 YSLEER. The trim removed 1 base at V and 4 bases at J, leaving 5 bases unmatched. This CDR3 has 15 residues. CDR3 in amino acids: CASSQGQGGSDTQYF. In DNA form, the CDR3 reads TGCGCCAGCAGCCAAGGACAGGGTGGGTCAGATACGCAGTATTTT.

This chain uses TRBV28 with TRBJ2-3; 9 bases are a match to TRBD2. Germline lookup yields CDR1 MDHEN and CDR2 SYDVKM. V lost 2 bases, J lost 13 bases, and 4 bases stayed unmatched. The CDR3 loop spans 12 amino acids. The CDR3 coding sequence is TGTGCCAGCAGTTTACGGACTAGCGAGGAGTATTTT. Its translation is CASSLRTSEEYF. The full variable domain, in which reference TRBV28 and TRBJ2-3 provide the parts outside the CDR3, is DVKVTQSSRYLVKRTGEKVFLECVQDMDHENMFWYRQDPGLGLRLIYFSYDVKMKEKGDIPEGYSVSREKKERFSLILESASTNQTSMYLCASSLRTSEEYFGPGTRLTVL.

The rearrangement uses TRBV11-1 and TRBJ2-7; a weak D match, TRBD2 (7 bases). V was pared by 5 bases and J by 7 bases, with 15 bases between. The CDR3 extends over 13 amino acids. Germline V CDR1 and CDR2: SGHAT, FQDESV (reference sequence). The CDR3 loop is CASSPVRGGEQYF. CDR3 nucleotide sequence: TGTGCCAGCAGCCCCGTTAGGGGGGGAGAGCAGTACTTC. Drawing the rest from reference TRBV11-1 and TRBJ2-7, the complete variable domain is EAEVAQSPRYKITEKSQAVAFWCDPISGHATLYWYRQILGQGPELLVQFQDESVVDDSQLPKDRFSAERLKGVDSTLKIQPAELGDSAMYLCASSPVRGGEQYFGPGTRLTVT.

The DNA for the CDR3 is TGTGCCAGCAGCCGGGGGGTCCTAGGGAGCAATCAGCCCCAGCATTTT. Translation: CASSRGVLGSNQPQHF. The gene calls are TRBV7-2 and TRBJ1-5, with a possible D match to TRBD1 (5 bases). V was shortened by 5 bases and J by 1 base, with 15 bases between the two germline ends. The CDR3 has 16 amino acids. Per germline, CDR1 SGHTA and CDR2 FQGNSA.

The rearrangement joins TRBV19 to TRBJ1-5; 11 bases are shared with TRBD1. The CDR3 has 14 residues. Germline V gene lookup returns CDR1 LNHDA and CDR2 SQIVND (reference sequence). V gave up 5 bases and J gave up 5 bases; unmatched junction bases: 2. This chain's CDR3 is CASSGTGGDQPQHF. CDR3 sequence (DNA): TGTGCCAGTAGTGGGACAGGGGGTGATCAGCCCCAGCATTTT.

The V gene is TRBV5-1, the J gene TRBJ2-7; D not resolved. From germline, CDR1 is SGHRS and CDR2 YFSETQ. CDR3 size: 12 residues. V was cut by 4 bases and J by 3 bases, with 8 bases left in between. The CDR3, as DNA: TGCGCCAGCAGCGGAAACAGCTACGAGCAGTACTTC. Its protein is CASSGNSYEQYF.

This rearrangement joins TRBV19 to TRBJ2-1, with a tentative D call TRBD2 (5 bases). Trimming pared 6 bases from V and 7 bases from J, leaving 10 bases between. Germline assignment: CDR1 LNHDA and CDR2 SQIVND (reference sequence). There are 12 residues in the CDR3. The CDR3, as DNA: TGTGCCAGTAGAGGTAGGACTAATGAGCAGTTCTTC. Translation gives CASRGRTNEQFF.

The V gene is TRBV5-4, the J gene TRBJ2-5; D is uncertain. Germline CDR1 SGHNT, CDR2 YYREEE (reference sequence). The V gene lost 3 bases and the J gene lost 1 base, with 13 bases spanning the gap. This CDR3 has 15 amino acids. In DNA, the CDR3 is TGTGCCAGCAGCTCCCCTTCTAGTGGCCAAGAGACCCAGTACTTC. It is translated as CASSSPSSGQETQYF.

The chain employs TRBV6-2 or TRBV6-3 and TRBJ1-2, with 12 bases fitting TRBD1. The trim removed 4 bases at V and 7 bases at J, leaving 7 bases unmatched. Germline V gene sequence: CDR1 MNHEY, CDR2 SVGEGT. The CDR3 spans 15 residues. The CDR3 spells CASSSGTGGVGGYTF. For the CDR3, the DNA is TGTGCCAGCAGTTCCGGGACAGGGGGCGTTGGTGGCTACACCTTC.

The chain employs TRBV6-5 and TRBJ2-7; D uncertain. Germline assignment: CDR1 MNHEY and CDR2 SVGAGI. This CDR3 spans 14 amino acids. V lost 6 bases, J lost 1 base, and 13 bases lay in between. The CDR3 sequence is CASRGQDFSYEQYF. CDR3 nucleotide sequence: TGTGCCAGCAGGGGCCAGGATTTTTCCTACGAGCAGTACTTC.

This clone was counted a single time. This rearrangement joins TRBV28 to TRBJ2-5; TRBD2 matches 13 bases. CDR1 and CDR2 (germline): MDHEN, SYDVKM. After removal of 6 bases from V and 4 bases from J, the junction contained 5 bases not matched to a gene. This CDR3 comprises 15 residues. The CDR3 loop reads CASSRTSGSVETQYF. CDR3 bases: TGTGCCAGCAGCCGGACTAGCGGGAGTGTAGAGACCCAGTACTTC. The entire variable domain, with the rest obtained from reference TRBV28 and TRBJ2-5, is as follows: DVKVTQSSRYLVKRTGEKVFLECVQDMDHENMFWYRQDPGLGLRLIYFSYDVKMKEKGDIPEGYSVSREKKERFSLILESASTNQTSMYLCASSRTSGSVETQYFGPGTRLLVL.

This clone showed up just once. The junction departs from the called germline gene at one end, perhaps through a read error. The rearrangement links TRBV6-5 to TRBJ2-7; 8 bases are a match to TRBD2. The CDR3 has 15 amino acids. Germline CDR1 is MNHEY and CDR2 is SVGAGI. The CDR3 here is CATSTPPGTSDEQYF. The DNA for the CDR3 is TGTGCCACCAGTACCCCCCCCGGGACTAGTGACGAGCAGTACTTC.

V and J are TRBV15 and TRBJ1-1; maybe TRBD1 (6 bases). The CDR3 covers 14 residues. Trimming stripped 3 bases from V and 4 bases from J, with 12 bases between. Germline V gene sequence: CDR1 LNHNV, CDR2 YYDKDF (reference sequence). The CDR3 protein is CATSRGGAGTEAFF. DNA for the CDR3: TGTGCCACCAGCAGGGGGGGGGCTGGCACTGAAGCTTTCTTT.

V usage is TRBV19 and J usage is TRBJ1-1; D is perhaps TRBD1 (6 bases). Germline V gene lookup returns CDR1 LNHDA and CDR2 SQIVND (reference sequence). V lost 4 bases to trimming and J lost 7 bases, with 16 bases between them. The CDR3 sequence is 14 residues long. CDR3 coding DNA: TGTGCCAGTAGTAGTCGTGCAGGGGCGAGTGAAGCTTTCTTT. Protein sequence: CASSSRAGASEAFF.

This clone was seen a few times. This chain joins TRBV28 and TRBJ1-2, with 11 bases that match TRBD1. This CDR3 contains 14 residues. CDR1 and CDR2 from the germline V gene are MDHEN and SYDVKM. V lost 6 bases and J lost 3; bases outside the gene matches: 3. CDR3 residues: CASSGTGGDYGYTF. Written as DNA, the CDR3 is TGTGCCAGCAGCGGGACAGGGGGAGACTATGGCTACACCTTC.

This sequence joins TRBV6-1 and TRBJ1-6, with a possible D match to TRBD1 (6 bases). Trimming pared 4 bases from V and 5 bases from J, leaving 24 bases between. CDR1 and CDR2 (germline): MNHNS, SASEGT. This CDR3 contains 19 residues. This CDR3 is CASSVKGPLDSSHNSPLHF. The DNA of the CDR3 is TGTGCCAGCAGTGTAAAAGGCCCTTTGGACAGTTCTCATAATTCACCCCTCCACTTT.

This clone has a handful of counts. The chain joins TRBV2 to TRBJ1-1; D not resolved. Germline-derived CDR1 and CDR2 are SNHLY and FYNNEI. V was pared by 6 bases and J by 5 bases, with 16 bases between. CDR3 length: 14 amino acids. The CDR3 reads CASSNDKGGTEAFF. CDR3 in DNA: TGTGCCAGCAGCAACGACAAGGGAGGGACTGAAGCTTTCTTT. The full variable domain, with the rest looked up from reference TRBV2 and TRBJ1-1, is EPEVTQTPSHQVTQMGQEVILRCVPISNHLYFYWYRQILGQKVEFLVSFYNNEISEKSEIFDDQFSVERPDGSNFTLKIRSTKLEDSAMYFCASSNDKGGTEAFFGQGTRLTVV.

This chain joins TRBV19 and TRBJ2-2; D is possibly TRBD1 (6 bases). Per the germline V gene, CDR1 is LNHDA and CDR2 is SQIVND (reference sequence). Trimming left V 4 bases short and J 4 bases short, with 13 bases between. The length of the CDR3 is 15 residues. CDR3 sequence reads: CASSKLLQGTGELFF. CDR3 DNA: TGTGCCAGTAGTAAGTTGCTACAGGGCACCGGGGAGCTGTTTTTT.

This chain connects TRBV4-2 to TRBJ1-3, with 8 bases lining up with TRBD1. Germline V lookup: CDR1 LGHNA, CDR2 YNFKEQ. The ends lost 1 base at V and 11 bases at J; junction bases unmatched: 22. This CDR3 is 19 amino acids long. Here the CDR3 reads CASSQATIRGQGRSFSIYF. The DNA of the CDR3 is TGTGCCAGCAGCCAAGCAACGATTCGAGGACAGGGTAGAAGTTTTTCCATATATTTT.

V usage is TRBV5-1 and J usage is TRBJ1-1; TRBD1 might be the D (5 bases). CDR3 length: 14 residues. V was cut by 4 bases and J by 2 bases, with 12 bases left in between. Germline V gene data show CDR1 as SGHRS and CDR2 as YFSETQ. The CDR3 sequence is CASSGHRKNTEAFF. The CDR3 DNA reads TGCGCCAGCAGCGGTCACAGGAAAAACACTGAAGCTTTCTTT. Full variable domain (outside the CDR3, taken from reference TRBV5-1 and TRBJ1-1): KAGVTQTPRYLIKTRGQQVTLSCSPISGHRSVSWYQQTPGQGLQFLFEYFSETQRNKGNFPGRFSGRQFSNSRSEMNVSTLELGDSALYLCASSGHRKNTEAFFGQGTRLTVV.

The CDR3 DNA is TGTGCCTGGAGTCTTCTTATGAACACTGAAGCTTTCTTT. Protein sequence: CAWSLLMNTEAFF. This chain joins TRBV30 and TRBJ1-1, with unresolved D. V lost 2 bases, J lost 0 bases, and 7 bases lay in between. Per the germline V gene, CDR1 is GTSNPN and CDR2 is SVGIG (reference sequence). This CDR3 has 13 amino acids.